This T cell receptor (beta chain) was obtained from a study of technical replicates of blood from a few donors. Assay: immunoSEQ multiplex PCR; the TCRdb copy retains only in-frame clones and omits some. This sample has about 15,000 clones, with around 82% found just once. CDR1 and CDR2 from the germline V gene are SGDLS and YYNGEE. The CDR3 contains 15 residues. V was pared by 4 bases and J by 5 bases, with 11 bases of the junction left unmatched. The sample taken for sequencing was PBMCs. This sequence was found in a human donor in good health. This chain uses TRBV9 with TRBJ1-1; 7 nucleotides agree with TRBD1. In DNA, the CDR3 is TGTGCCAGCAGCTTAACATACCAGGGGGGTACTGAAGCTTTCTTT. Translated: CASSLTYQGGTEAFF.